This T cell receptor beta chain is from a study of CD8 T cells in ankylosing spondylitis (dated by TCRdb to about 2017). General notes on the study: To find TCR variants linked to disease, the study profiled T cell receptor beta repertoires in ankylosing spondylitis patients and healthy donors. Peripheral blood samples were taken, and synovial fluid was additionally collected from ankylosing spondylitis patients. The whole study cohort included 90 to 120 healthy donors and 25 or so ankylosing spondylitis patients. Beyond this particular receptor, the publication reports: Significant enrichment of the disease-linked clones was reported in matched synovial fluid samples from ankylosing spondylitis patients. Blood from ankylosing spondylitis patients appeared to be characterized by a TCR beta motif composed of under 10 highly homologous amino acid variants. Some motif variants had previously been reported in the synovial fluid and blood of reactive arthritis patients, which suggests shared mechanisms of disease initiation. A CD8+ phenotype was shown by the disease-linked clones, which were found at relatively low frequencies in peripheral blood.

V loses 4 bases at its end and J loses 5 bases; junction bases beyond the gene matches: 6. The CDR3 measures 14 amino acids from cysteine to phenylalanine. The read is trimmed to its CDR3 DNA, 42 bases read in frame from base 1. In the germline V gene, CDR1 corresponds to SGHRS and CDR2 to YFSETQ. This clonotype appeared many times. This receptor's antigen is unknown. The sample holds no much larger clone one base away, and base qualities are not on file. The sample was run on an Illumina HiSeq 2500. Quantitative 5'-RACE with molecular barcodes was used to prepare TCR beta libraries. The authors' analysis ran thus. Disease-linked TCR variants were identified with a new computational method built on a probabilistic model of VDJ rearrangement. TCRdb reanalyzed the raw reads on its own, using fastp at Q25 for trimming and MiXCR for clone calling, and kept in-frame beta chains. When rows share a CDR3 protein, they turn into one entry using the most common DNA and genes. The V and J calls reflect TCRdb's pipeline rather than the authors' work. The sample table holds 250,000 to 400,000 distinct CDR3 sequences, of which 11% were seen once. In total, the top ten clones hold around 10% of the sample.

The sequencing input was blood, either unsorted or a sorted T cell fraction (not recorded which). The sequence links TRBV5-1 to TRBJ2-1, and TRBD2 matches 7 of the central bases. This TCR derives from a female donor with ankylosing spondylitis or in good health (not recorded which). The DNA is as follows: TGCGCCAGCAGCAGCCGGGACTATAACAATGAGCAGTTCTTC. The translation is CASSSRDYNNEQFF.